This T cell receptor (beta chain) was captured in a study of T cell responses to AZD1222 COVID-19 vaccine. Notes on the study in general: Baseline seropositivity occurred in only a handful of AZD1222 recipients. The study reported that nearly half of spike-specific TCRs target unmutated variant regions. With two AZD1222 doses given, Spike-specific TCR breadth and depth both rose. Repertoire sampling occurred only after the peak T cell response.

This CDR3 is 14 amino acids long. With 6 bases clipped from V and 8 bases from J, the junction kept 11 bases outside the gene matches. CDR1 and CDR2 (germline): KGHSH, LQKENI. Produced via immunoSEQ multiplex PCR; TCRdb's table is partial and in-frame only. Among approximately 52,000 clones listed, approximately 88% were seen once. This clone was recorded a few times. Its cognate antigen is unknown. This sequence joins TRBV18 and TRBJ1-2; 8 bases align to TRBD1. The TCR was taken from an adult who received the AZD1222 COVID-19 vaccine. Sequencing used peripheral blood, obtained 28 days after the second AZD1222 dose. The CDR3 spells CASSNSGQGWGYTF. The CDR3 nucleotides read TGTGCCAGCTCTAACTCCGGACAGGGCTGGGGCTACACCTTC. The complete variable domain, with remaining parts taken from reference TRBV18 and TRBJ1-2, reads NAGVMQNPRHLVRRRGQEARLRCSPMKGHSHVYWYRQLPEEGLKFMVYLQKENIIDESGMPKERFSAEFPKEGPSILRIQQVVRGDSAAYFCASSNSGQGWGYTFGSGTRLTVV.